This T cell receptor beta chain originates from a study of T cells in Graves' hyperthyroidism and ophthalmopathy (dated by TCRdb to between 2018 and 2020). Regarding the study in general: Peripheral blood was collected at initial diagnosis, before any treatment. An independent validation cohort of fewer than 20 hyperthyroidism patients and roughly 16 patients who later progressed to ophthalmopathy tested prospective prediction of ophthalmopathy. After sampling, hyperthyroidism patients received methimazole starting at 30 mg daily, and ophthalmopathy patients received high-dose intravenous methylprednisolone. In addition, the study compared T-cell repertoires in thyroid tissue and in blood from 6 or 7 Graves' hyperthyroidism patients. The approximately 95 discovery patients were divided at random into training and test sets in a 7:3 ratio. According to the paper, TCR Vbeta CDR3 sequencing was carried out on 120 to 150 peripheral blood samples, which came from 40 to 45 ophthalmopathy, around 75 hyperthyroidism and 17 progressor patients. TCR V-J signatures able to tell the groups apart were searched for in a discovery cohort of 90 to 100 patients, of whom over 40 had Graves' ophthalmopathy and roughly 57 had stable Graves' hyperthyroidism. Broad study findings and their caveats: Sample size was not statistically predetermined, and investigators were not blinded to group allocation. Most expanded thyroid clonotypes (frequency above 0.001) were also found in blood, which suggests that blood repertoires may mirror thyroid immune responses. During validation, the model predicted progression to ophthalmopathy a median of around six months ahead of onset, with more than 55% sensitivity and roughly 75% specificity. In cross-validation, a model built on a 13 V-J signature told ophthalmopathy apart from stable hyperthyroidism with just under 90% sensitivity and about 81% specificity, and in testing the same model reached 80%/75%.

The TCR beta CDR3 regions were amplified from the RNA transcripts. For the first round of RT-PCR on the TCR CDR3, the HTBI primer set was used together with the Qiagen OneStep RT-PCR kit. Libraries were constructed in a second round of multiplex PCR, after which size selection and purification were performed. Sequencing of the libraries was done on an Illumina HiSeq2000 using paired-end 100 bp reads. The original pipeline was this. Raw data were processed with SOAPnuke, discarding reads with adapters, uncalled bases, mean Phred below 15, or no exact constant-primer or identifier match. COPE v1.2.5 was used to merge the high-quality paired reads, and each unique nucleotide sequence was defined as a clonotype. MiTCR v1.1 was used to align clonotypes to the IMGT TRBV, TRBD and TRBJ reference segments. Analysis was restricted to V-J combinations with a frequency above 0.0001, which covered 99.2% of repertoires. The TCS score was defined as the ratio of F50 (clonal expansion) to E x V (chaos), calculated using BLOSUM62-based TCRdist between CDR3 peptides within each V-J. Welch's t-statistics and random forest reduced 500 to 650 V-J features to 13, which were used in a naive Bayes classifier (R e1071). TCRdb redid the processing of the public reads, applying fastp at Q25 and MiXCR, and retained in-frame beta chains. Duplicate CDR3 protein sequences are folded into a single record with the most common DNA and genes. For this entry, the V and J calls and clone size follow TCRdb and not the study's own pipeline. This sample gives roughly 420,000 distinct CDR3 sequences in total; approximately 14% of them show up just once. The leading ten clones occupy 13% to 15% of the sample.

This clonotype was seen more than once but under ten times. What this receptor recognizes is not known. Base qualities are not provided; no much larger clone lies one nucleotide away. Stable Graves' hyperthyroidism was defined as the absence of progression to ophthalmopathy over 18 months of follow-up. Hyperthyroidism patients were newly diagnosed, had a disease duration of under 2 months, and were aged 18 to 65 years. The study excluded patients with uncontrolled infections, other autoimmune diseases, pregnancy or lactation. Diagnoses relied on clinical symptoms, serum thyroxine and TRAb, thyroid ultrasound and orbital computed tomography. Ficoll-Paque density gradient centrifugation was used to isolate PBMCs from around 10 ml of fresh peripheral blood. Total RNA was extracted using Trizol reagent, and RNA quality was assessed on an Agilent 2100 Bioanalyzer. This receptor was taken from a woman between 18 and 30 years old with Graves' hyperthyroidism. Material for sequencing was blood.

The nucleotides read TGTGCCAGCGGGGGAGCAAACTATGGCTACACCTTC. Translated, this is CASGGANYGYTF. Here the chain combines TRBV6-1 and TRBJ1-2, and perhaps TRBD1 as D gene, on 5 matching bases. Per the germline V gene, MNHNS is the CDR1 and SASEGT is the CDR2. From the cysteine through the phenylalanine, the CDR3 covers 12 amino acids. Of the read, only the CDR3 DNA is kept; its 36 bases are in frame from base 1. A distance of 9 bases separates the germline ends of V and J, which lose 8 bases and 2 bases respectively.